The 31 T cell receptor beta chains below come from one sample, sequenced in a study of human T cells and chemical hapten exposure. From the RACE reads, TCRdb called clonotypes with MiXCR, one entry per CDR3 protein. This table holds roughly 180,000 distinct CDR3 sequences, about 15% found once. Time point given: patch test 1, 2 weeks after DPC sensitization. Described treatment: therapeutic diphenylcyclopropenone sensitization with weekly scalp DPC. Sequences were derived from whole blood, sampled in connection with sensitization to the hapten diphenylcyclopropenone (DPC). The source is a woman in her 30s with alopecia areata. Some clones in this sample may be carry-over from other donors' samples.

The chain combines TRBV20-1 with TRBJ1-1, with D tentatively TRBD1 (6 bases). The CDR3 covers 15 residues. The germline gives CDR1 DFQATT, CDR2 SNEGSKA (reference sequence). The V end was cut by 0 bases, the J end by 4 bases, with 15 bases between. Written as DNA, the CDR3 is TGCAGTGCTAGAGATCCCCAGGGGCCCGGCACTGAAGCTTTCTTT. Encoded protein: CSARDPQGPGTEAFF.

This clonotype was counted only a few times. The chain employs TRBV5-4 and TRBJ1-4; D remains ambiguous. V lost 3 bases, J lost 0 bases, and 6 bases lay in between. This CDR3 spans 14 amino acids. Germline V gives CDR1 SGHNT, CDR2 YYREEE (reference sequence). CDR3 sequence reads: CASSSAATNEKLFF. DNA of the CDR3: TGTGCCAGCAGCTCAGCAGCAACTAATGAAAAACTGTTTTTT.

This clonotype was seen only a few times. The chain combines TRBV3-1 with TRBJ2-2, with D tentatively TRBD1 (6 bases). This CDR3 is 14 amino acids long. Per the germline V gene, CDR1 is LGHDT and CDR2 is YNNKEL (reference sequence). V was clipped by 4 bases and J by 7 bases, with 13 bases between them. As DNA, the CDR3 is TGTGCCAGCAGCCGACAGCAGGGGATCGGGGAGCTGTTTTTT. Amino acids: CASSRQQGIGELFF.

There are a few counts of this clonotype. The rearrangement uses TRBV7-9 and TRBJ1-2; no clear D. The CDR3 loop spans 16 amino acids. V dropped 3 bases and J dropped 3 bases, with 17 bases sitting between them. The V gene's germline CDR1 is SEHNR and CDR2 FQNEAQ (reference sequence). In DNA form, the CDR3 reads TGTGCCAGCAGCTTGTCCGGTCTAGGGCGGCACTATGGCTACACCTTC. This sequence encodes CASSLSGLGRHYGYTF.

This rearrangement joins TRBV12-3 or TRBV12-4 to TRBJ1-5; 7 bases line up with TRBD1. The V and J ends lost 6 bases and 2 bases, in that order; junction bases with no gene match: 7. This CDR3 has 15 amino acids. CDR3 loop: CASSQTGAGNQPQHF. CDR3 in DNA: TGTGCCAGCAGCCAAACAGGGGCCGGCAATCAGCCCCAGCATTTT.

This clonotype has at least ten counts. The gene calls are TRBV7-6 and TRBJ2-3; D gene uncertain. Germline loops: CDR1 SGHVS, CDR2 FNYEAQ. This CDR3 comprises 14 residues. With 3 bases removed from V and 3 bases from J, the gap between germline ends came to 10 bases. Written as DNA, the CDR3 is TGTGCCAGCAGCTTGGGCGCGGCGACAGATACGCAGTATTTT. Encoded protein: CASSLGAATDTQYF. The full variable domain, in which reference TRBV7-6 and TRBJ2-3 provide the parts outside the CDR3, is GAGVSQSPRYKVTKRGQDVALRCDPISGHVSLYWYRQALGQGPEFLTYFNYEAQQDKSGLPNDRFSAERPEGSISTLTIQRTEQRDSAMYRCASSLGAATDTQYFGPGTRLTVL.

This clonotype showed up many times. The chain joins TRBV12-3 or TRBV12-4 to TRBJ2-5; 7 bases map to TRBD1. J was trimmed by 5 bases and V by 2 bases; bases with no gene match: 8. The length of the CDR3 is 15 residues. CDR3 sequence reads: CASSLFDRAGETQYF. CDR3 nucleotides: TGTGCCAGCAGTTTATTCGACAGGGCCGGCGAGACCCAGTACTTC.

V and J are TRBV27 and TRBJ2-2, with 7 bases fitting TRBD1. V shed 5 bases, J shed 6 bases, and the junction held 3 bases outside the gene matches. The CDR3 is 13 amino acids. Germline V lookup: CDR1 MNHEY, CDR2 SMNVEV (reference sequence). This CDR3 is CASSPGQAGELFF. CDR3 nucleotide sequence: TGTGCCAGCAGTCCTGGACAGGCCGGGGAGCTGTTTTTT.

The chain recombines TRBV10-3 with TRBJ2-3; unclear D gene. Trimming removed 10 bases from V and 0 bases from J, with 20 bases in between. CDR3 length: 16 residues. The V gene's germline CDR1 is ENHRY and CDR2 SYGVKD. CDR3 DNA sequence: TGTGCCACTCAATCTGGCCTGCAAACTAGCACAGATACGCAGTATTTT. Protein: CATQSGLQTSTDTQYF.

This clonotype has at least ten counts. V gene TRBV4-3 combines with J gene TRBJ1-5; TRBD1 matches 7 bases. The CDR3 runs to 13 residues. V trimming: 0 bases; J trimming: 11 bases; junction bases outside the gene matches: 4. Germline V CDR1 and CDR2: LGHNA, YSLEER. The CDR3 loop is CASSQDRGTAQHF. Here the CDR3 DNA reads TGCGCCAGCAGCCAAGATCGGGGGACAGCCCAGCATTTT.

This clonotype showed up just once. V gene TRBV30 combines with J gene TRBJ1-1; possible D gene TRBD1, 6 bases. The CDR3 is 13 amino acids. V shed 0 bases and J shed 11 bases, with 16 bases lying between them. The V gene's germline CDR1 is GTSNPN and CDR2 SVGIG (reference sequence). The CDR3, as DNA: TGTGCCTGGAGTGTACTTGTGGACAGCACCGCTTTCTTT. Translation gives CAWSVLVDSTAFF.

This clonotype was seen a few times. This chain uses TRBV15 with TRBJ1-1, with unresolved D. Germline CDR1 is LNHNV and CDR2 is YYDKDF (reference sequence). CDR3 length: 12 amino acids. V gave up 0 bases and J gave up 6 bases, with 5 bases separating them. The CDR3 DNA reads TGTGCCACCAGCAGAGATCGAGCTGAAGCTTTCTTT. It codes for CATSRDRAEAFF.

This rearrangement joins TRBV5-6 to TRBJ1-6; 8 bases are a match to TRBD1. Germline lookup yields CDR1 SGHDT and CDR2 YYEEEE. This CDR3 has 15 amino acids. J was trimmed by 7 bases and V by 3 bases; bases with no gene match: 6. As DNA, the CDR3 is TGTGCCAGCAGCTACACGGACAGGGACAATTCACCCCTCCACTTT. Translation: CASSYTDRDNSPLHF.

This clonotype occurred many times. The chain links TRBV29-1 to TRBJ1-5; D remains ambiguous. Germline-derived CDR1 and CDR2 are SQVTM and ANQGSEA. Trimming removed 5 bases from V and 0 bases from J, with 8 bases in between. The CDR3 is made up of 13 amino acids. The CDR3 spells CSVNSGSNQPQHF. CDR3 nucleotide sequence: TGCAGCGTTAACTCCGGTAGCAATCAGCCCCAGCATTTT.

This clonotype was seen at least ten times. The chain employs TRBV15 and TRBJ1-1, with 9 positions matching TRBD1. Trimming cost V 0 bases and J 5 bases; bases outside gene matches: 7. The germline V gene encodes CDR1 LNHNV and CDR2 YYDKDF (reference sequence). The CDR3 is made up of 16 amino acids. CDR3 region: CATSRDLGTGSTEAFF. In nucleotides, the CDR3 is TGTGCCACCAGCAGAGATCTTGGGACAGGGTCGACTGAAGCTTTCTTT.

The chain combines TRBV7-8 with TRBJ2-3; tentatively, D is TRBD2 (5 bases). Trimming stripped 1 base from V and 5 bases from J, with 19 bases between. Germline CDR1 is SGHVS and CDR2 is FQNEAQ. CDR3 length: 17 amino acids. CDR3 in amino acids: CASSLEGGGLVRDTQYF. CDR3 DNA sequence: TGTGCCAGCAGCTTAGAGGGTGGAGGTTTAGTGAGAGATACGCAGTATTTT.

The chain recombines TRBV20-1 with TRBJ1-1; no firm D call. The germline V and J ends were trimmed by 6 bases and 1 base, with 9 bases remaining between them. Germline V CDR1 and CDR2: DFQATT, SNEGSKA (reference sequence). This CDR3 is 12 amino acids long. The CDR3 sequence is CSAYEGNTEAFF. Written as DNA, the CDR3 is TGCAGTGCCTACGAGGGGAACACTGAAGCTTTCTTT.

The chain carries TRBV20-1 and TRBJ1-5, with 9 bases that match TRBD1. Germline-derived CDR1 and CDR2 are DFQATT and SNEGSKA (reference sequence). V lost 3 bases to trimming and J lost 0 bases; unmatched junction nucleotides: 6. This CDR3 has 16 amino acids. The CDR3 loop is CSARAGTGYSNQPQHF. The CDR3 DNA follows: TGCAGTGCTAGGGCCGGGACAGGGTATAGCAATCAGCCCCAGCATTTT.

The chain combines TRBV6-1 with TRBJ1-2; 7 bases line up with TRBD1. CDR1 and CDR2 from the germline V gene are MNHNS and SASEGT. V shed 4 bases, J shed 0 bases, and the junction held 5 bases outside the gene matches. The length of the CDR3 is 15 residues. Here the CDR3 reads CASSAGDSSNYGYTF. In nucleotides, the CDR3 is TGTGCCAGCAGTGCGGGGGACAGTTCTAACTATGGCTACACCTTC.

This clonotype occurred a few times. V gene TRBV29-1 combines with J gene TRBJ2-1; 8 nucleotides line up with TRBD1. Germline CDR1 reads SQVTM; CDR2 reads ANQGSEA. Trimming at V came to 7 bases and at J to 9 bases, leaving 8 bases not matched to a gene. The CDR3 length is 12 residues. CDR3 bases: TGCAGCGGTCGACAGGGGCTAGGTGAGCAGTTCTTC. It codes for CSGRQGLGEQFF.

This clonotype showed up many times. The rearrangement links TRBV2 to TRBJ1-6; D unclear. Germline V gives CDR1 SNHLY, CDR2 FYNNEI. The ends were cut back, 6 bases at V and 10 bases at J, with 10 bases in the middle. This CDR3 contains 12 residues. The DNA for the CDR3 is TGTGCCAGCAGGAGGGTTGGCTCACCCCTCCACTTT. This translates into CASRRVGSPLHF.

This clonotype was picked up many times. J is TRBJ1-4 and V is TRBV12-3 or TRBV12-4; the D is unclear. This CDR3 comprises 14 residues. V was trimmed by 5 bases and J by 7 bases, leaving 14 bases between them. For the CDR3, the DNA is TGTGCCAGCAGTCCCCAATCCGGGGTTGAAAAACTGTTTTTT. It encodes CASSPQSGVEKLFF.

J is TRBJ1-2 and V is TRBV5-5; D not resolved. V gave up 5 bases and J gave up 4 bases, with 18 bases separating them. The CDR3 spans 15 residues. Germline assignment: CDR1 SGHKS and CDR2 YYEKEE (reference sequence). The CDR3 here is CASSREVGSRYGYTF. The CDR3 coding sequence is TGTGCCAGCAGTCGGGAAGTCGGCAGCCGCTATGGCTACACCTTC.

The chain recombines TRBV5-4 with TRBJ1-4; D ambiguous. The CDR3 runs 14 residues. Germline CDR1 SGHNT, CDR2 YYREEE (reference sequence). V lost 7 bases, J lost 0 bases, and 10 bases lay in between. This CDR3 is CASGSAATNEKLFF. CDR3 in DNA: TGTGCCAGCGGCTCAGCAGCAACTAATGAAAAACTGTTTTTT.

This clonotype was recorded many times. The rearrangement uses TRBV10-3 and TRBJ1-3; 8 bases are a match to TRBD1. Germline V lookup: CDR1 ENHRY, CDR2 SYGVKD. This CDR3 comprises 15 residues. J gave up 1 base and V 10 bases, and 9 bases lay outside the gene matches. The CDR3 region has the DNA TGTGCCACCGGGACAGGTGCAGGGTCTGGAAACACCATATATTTT. Amino acid sequence: CATGTGAGSGNTIYF.

The chain carries TRBV6-5 and TRBJ2-7, with D perhaps TRBD2 (5 bases). Per the germline V gene, CDR1 is MNHEY and CDR2 is SVGAGI. V shed 7 bases and J shed 3 bases, with 13 bases lying between them. This CDR3 is 13 amino acids long. The CDR3 loop reads CASTSPSSYEQYF. In DNA, the CDR3 is TGTGCCAGCACTTCACCTAGCAGCTACGAGCAGTACTTC.

The chain employs TRBV2 and TRBJ2-3, with 9 bases aligning to TRBD1. The V gene end was trimmed by 5 bases and the J gene end by 1 base; junction bases not matched to a gene: 7. This CDR3 has 16 residues. Germline V gene data show CDR1 as SNHLY and CDR2 as FYNNEI. The DNA for the CDR3 is TGTGCCAGCAGTAGTCGGGACAGGGCGGGCACAGATACGCAGTATTTT. As protein: CASSSRDRAGTDTQYF.

This clonotype was counted only a few times. V and J are TRBV12-3 or TRBV12-4 and TRBJ1-5; D call uncertain. V lost 5 bases and J lost 6, with 8 bases in between. The CDR3 is made up of 12 amino acids. CDR3 in DNA: TGTGCCAGCAGTCCAAGAGGTCAGCCCCAGCATTTT. This translates into CASSPRGQPQHF.

This clonotype was detected many times. J is TRBJ2-1 and V is TRBV6-1; D might be TRBD2 (5 bases). The CDR3 consists of 13 residues. The ends were cut back, 2 bases at V and 8 bases at J, with 10 bases in the middle. The V gene's germline CDR1 is MNHNS and CDR2 SASEGT. CDR3 region: CASSELGVDEQFF. CDR3 in DNA: TGTGCCAGCAGTGAATTGGGAGTTGATGAGCAGTTCTTC.

This clonotype was observed at least ten times. The V call is TRBV4-3, the J call TRBJ1-1; 10 bases line up with TRBD1. With 0 bases clipped from V and 5 bases from J, the junction kept 12 bases outside the gene matches. This CDR3 has 18 amino acids. The germline V gene encodes CDR1 LGHNA and CDR2 YSLEER. The CDR3 loop is CASSQDGGQGVVVTEAFF. CDR3 coding DNA: TGCGCCAGCAGCCAAGACGGAGGACAGGGGGTCGTAGTGACTGAAGCTTTCTTT.

The table lists this clonotype with a few counts. The rearrangement links TRBV6-5 to TRBJ2-1; 15 bases map to TRBD2. Germline CDR1 and CDR2: MNHEY and SVGAGI. CDR3 length equals 14 residues. The V and J ends lost 6 bases and 10 bases, in that order; junction bases with no gene match: 4. CDR3: CASRGLAGGSEQFF. CDR3 bases: TGTGCCAGCAGGGGACTAGCGGGAGGATCGGAGCAGTTCTTC.